This note documents a single T cell receptor (beta chain) sequence. Antigen specificity is unknown. The same CDR3 also results from other DNA sequences found in this sample. Repertoires were generated with immunoSEQ multiplex PCR, while TCRdb's copy carries only in-frame clones and drops some. The data hold some 200,000 clones, with about nine tenths observed a single time. The data stem from a study of T cell responses to AZD1222 COVID-19 vaccine. Overall study results and limits: The study found Spike-specific TCR breadth and depth rose after two AZD1222 doses. Nearly half of unique spike-specific TCRs reportedly avoided B.1.351 and B.1.1.7 mutated regions.

Sequencing used peripheral blood, obtained on day 0 of AZD1222 vaccination. The sequence was obtained from an adult in good health.

The CDR3: CASSLVGGEQYF. As DNA, the CDR3 is TGTGCCAGCAGCTTGGTGGGAGGCGAGCAGTACTTC. The V call is TRBV5-4, the J call TRBJ2-7; tentative D call: TRBD2 (6 bases). The V end was cut by 0 bases, the J end by 6 bases, with 7 bases between. The CDR3 consists of 12 residues. Germline V gives CDR1 SGHNT, CDR2 YYREEE (reference sequence).